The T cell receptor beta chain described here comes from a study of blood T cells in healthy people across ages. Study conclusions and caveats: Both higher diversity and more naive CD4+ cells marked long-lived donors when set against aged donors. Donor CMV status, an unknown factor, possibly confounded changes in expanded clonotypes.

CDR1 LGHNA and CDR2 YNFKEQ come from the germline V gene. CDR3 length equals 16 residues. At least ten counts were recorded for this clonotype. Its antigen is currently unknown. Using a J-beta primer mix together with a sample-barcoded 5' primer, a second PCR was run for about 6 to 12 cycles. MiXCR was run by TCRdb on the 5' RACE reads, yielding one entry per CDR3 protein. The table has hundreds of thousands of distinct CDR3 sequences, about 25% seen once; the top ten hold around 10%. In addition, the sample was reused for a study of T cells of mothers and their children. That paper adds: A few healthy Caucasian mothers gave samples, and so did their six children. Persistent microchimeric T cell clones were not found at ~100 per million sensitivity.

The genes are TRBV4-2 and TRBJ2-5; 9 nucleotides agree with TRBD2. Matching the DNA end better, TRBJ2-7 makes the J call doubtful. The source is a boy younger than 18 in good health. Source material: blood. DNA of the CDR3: TGTGCCAGCAGCCAAGTGGCTAGCGGGGCCCCTCGCGAGCAGTACTTC. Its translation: CASSQVASGAPREQYF.